Listed here are 20 T cell receptor beta chains from one sample, sequenced in a study of blood T cell repertoires in COVID-19. TCRdb keeps only in-frame clones here, not all; method: immunoSEQ multiplex PCR. The sample includes around 40,000 clones, approximately 90% of them seen just once. The sequenced sample consisted of peripheral blood. These receptor sequences come from a man aged 40-49 years with COVID-19, enrolled during active disease.

The rearrangement uses TRBV5-1 and TRBJ2-5; 8 bases agree with TRBD2. The CDR3 length is 15 residues. Trimming removed 4 bases from V and 5 bases from J; junction bases left unmatched: 10. From germline, CDR1 is SGHRS and CDR2 YFSETQ. The CDR3 nucleotides read TGCGCCAGCAGCCCATCCGGGACTAGGGTCGAGACCCAGTACTTC. Its translation is CASSPSGTRVETQYF.

The J gene is TRBJ2-5, the V gene TRBV3-1 (or the pseudogene TRBV3-2); D is ambiguous. Germline lookup yields CDR1 LGHDT and CDR2 YNNKEL (reference sequence). V dropped 2 bases and J dropped 3 bases, with 4 bases sitting between them. CDR3 length: 12 amino acids. CDR3 in amino acids: CASSQQKETQYF. Written as DNA, the CDR3 is TGTGCCAGCAGCCAACAAAAAGAGACCCAGTACTTC.

This clone was observed a few times. The genes are TRBV29-1 and TRBJ1-5, with 11 nucleotides matching TRBD1. The CDR3 has 15 amino acids. J lost 0 bases, V lost 7 bases, and 5 bases had no gene match. Germline CDR1 SQVTM, CDR2 ANQGSEA. The CDR3 DNA sequence: TGCAGCGCTCCGGACAGGGGGCATAGCAATCAGCCCCAGCATTTT. This codes for CSAPDRGHSNQPQHF.

The rearrangement joins TRBV27 to TRBJ1-6; TRBD1 matches at 7 bases. This CDR3 has 13 amino acids. In germline, CDR1 is MNHEY, CDR2 SMNVEV (reference sequence). The V segment lost 6 bases and the J segment 9 bases; nucleotides outside the gene matches: 5. The CDR3 protein is CASSRQGGSPLHF. The CDR3 DNA reads as TGTGCCAGCAGCCGACAGGGTGGTTCACCCCTCCACTTT.

The V call is TRBV15, the J call TRBJ1-2; 11 nucleotides match TRBD1. V shed 1 base, J shed 7 bases, and the junction held 2 bases outside the gene matches. Germline V lookup: CDR1 LNHNV, CDR2 YYDKDF (reference sequence). This CDR3 comprises 14 residues. The CDR3 here is CATSRGGTGGGYTF. CDR3 DNA sequence: TGTGCCACCAGCAGAGGAGGGACAGGGGGTGGCTACACCTTC.

CDR3 coding DNA: TGTGCCAGTAGCGGGGGGCACACAGATACGCAGTATTTT. Translation: CASSGGHTDTQYF. The rearrangement joins TRBV19 to TRBJ2-3, with a weak D call TRBD2 (7 bases). V lost 6 bases, J lost 2 bases, and 9 bases lay in between. Germline V gene data show CDR1 as LNHDA and CDR2 as SQIVND (reference sequence). The CDR3 length is 13 residues.

V and J are TRBV9 and TRBJ1-2; 8 nucleotides align to TRBD1. The CDR3 contains 16 residues. Trimming took 0 bases from V and 2 from J; bases not matched to a gene: 6. Germline-derived CDR1 and CDR2 are SGDLS and YYNGEE. The chain's CDR3 is CASSVAWTGLNYGYTF. The CDR3 DNA reads TGTGCCAGCAGCGTAGCTTGGACAGGGTTAAACTATGGCTACACCTTC.

The V gene is TRBV6-1, the J gene TRBJ1-5; D gene uncertain. V shed 2 bases and J shed 1 base, with 12 bases lying between them. CDR1 and CDR2 (germline): MNHNS, SASEGT. The CDR3 consists of 16 residues. CDR3 in amino acids: CASSEQPYGSNQPQHF. The CDR3, as DNA: TGTGCCAGCAGTGAACAGCCCTACGGGAGCAATCAGCCCCAGCATTTT.

This clone was seen only once. The genes are TRBV4-2 and TRBJ1-4; D might be TRBD1 (6 bases). Germline assignment: CDR1 LGHNA and CDR2 YNFKEQ. V was pared by 1 base and J by 8 bases, with 11 bases between. The CDR3 has 14 residues. The CDR3 DNA reads TGTGCCAGCAGCCAAGTGGGAGGGGGAGAAAAACTGTTTTTT. Translating it yields CASSQVGGGEKLFF.

The chain combines TRBV11-3 with TRBJ2-7; 10 bases match TRBD2. This CDR3 is built from 14 residues. The germline V gene has CDR1 SGHNT and CDR2 YENEEA. V gave up 5 bases and J gave up 4 bases; unmatched junction bases: 5. CDR3 in DNA: TGTGCCAGCAGCCCCCCTAGCGGGAGTTACGAGCAGTACTTC. Protein product: CASSPPSGSYEQYF.

This chain links TRBV30 with TRBJ1-2; 8 bases line up with TRBD1. The CDR3 extends over 13 amino acids. Germline-derived CDR1 and CDR2 are GTSNPN and SVGIG (reference sequence). For the CDR3, the DNA is TGTGGCATTCAGAACAGGGGGAACTATGGCTACACCTTC. Protein product: CGIQNRGNYGYTF.

This clone was observed a single time. V gene TRBV5-1 combines with J gene TRBJ2-3; no reliable D call. Trimming removed 0 bases from V and 3 bases from J, with 8 bases in between. CDR3 length: 14 amino acids. Germline V gene data show CDR1 as SGHRS and CDR2 as YFSETQ. In DNA, the CDR3 is TGCGCCAGCAGCTTGGATGGGCTGACAGATACGCAGTATTTT. Its protein is CASSLDGLTDTQYF.

This chain links TRBV6-6 with TRBJ1-1, with 7 bases fitting TRBD1. The germline CDR1 and CDR2 sequences are MNHNY and SVGAGI (reference sequence). This CDR3 comprises 12 residues. J gave up 2 bases and V 8 bases, and 2 bases lay outside the gene matches. The CDR3 DNA reads as TGTGCCAGCCGACAGGGCAACACTGAAGCTTTCTTT. This sequence encodes CASRQGNTEAFF.

This clone was recorded only once. CDR3: CATSDWTSGRYNEQFF. Written as DNA, the CDR3 is TGTGCCACCAGTGATTGGACTAGCGGGAGATACAATGAGCAGTTCTTC. The chain employs TRBV24-1 and TRBJ2-1, with TRBD2 matching 13 bases. CDR3 length: 16 residues. Germline V CDR1 and CDR2: KGHDR, SFDVKD. J gave up 4 bases and V 2 bases, and 1 base lay outside the gene matches.

The chain recombines TRBV4-1 with TRBJ1-5, with D perhaps TRBD1 (5 bases). Germline lookup yields CDR1 MGHRA and CDR2 YSYEKL. CDR3 length: 15 residues. The ends were cut back, 0 bases at V and 5 bases at J, with 11 bases in the middle. CDR3 in amino acids: CASSQDPTVYQPQHF. In DNA, the CDR3 is TGCGCCAGCAGCCAAGATCCGACAGTCTATCAGCCCCAGCATTTT.

The chain recombines TRBV30 with TRBJ1-1; tentatively, D is TRBD1 (6 bases). The length of the CDR3 is 14 residues. The germline CDR1 and CDR2 sequences are GTSNPN and SVGIG (reference sequence). Trimming took off 3 bases at V and 4 bases at J, with 15 bases between the two ends. The CDR3 DNA is TGTGCCTGGAGCGATCCTACAGGGATCACTGAAGCTTTCTTT. Its protein product is CAWSDPTGITEAFF.

This chain connects TRBV2 to TRBJ2-1; 10 positions agree with TRBD2. From germline, CDR1 is SNHLY and CDR2 FYNNEI. The V segment lost 0 bases and the J segment 4 bases; nucleotides outside the gene matches: 3. The CDR3 is made up of 16 amino acids. The CDR3 region has the DNA TGTGCCAGCAGTGAAGCACTAGCGGGGCGGTACAATGAGCAGTTCTTC. This encodes CASSEALAGRYNEQFF.

This chain uses TRBV27 with TRBJ1-1; D remains ambiguous. Per the germline V gene, CDR1 is MNHEY and CDR2 is SMNVEV (reference sequence). The CDR3 covers 14 residues. Trimming took 3 bases from V and 0 from J, leaving 8 bases between them. The CDR3 nucleotides are TGTGCCAGCAGTTTCGGGGTCATGAACACTGAAGCTTTCTTT. Translation gives CASSFGVMNTEAFF.

This chain uses TRBV29-1 with TRBJ2-5; the match to TRBD2 covers 8 bases. Germline CDR1 reads SQVTM; CDR2 reads ANQGSEA. The CDR3 extends over 14 amino acids. V lost 2 bases to trimming and J lost 5 bases; unmatched junction nucleotides: 7. CDR3 in amino acids: CSVEIAGIGETQYF. Here the CDR3 DNA reads TGCAGCGTTGAAATAGCGGGAATTGGGGAGACCCAGTACTTC.

The V and J genes are TRBV29-1 and TRBJ2-3; TRBD2 matches 10 bases. Trimming at V came to 4 bases and at J to 0 bases, leaving 7 bases not matched to a gene. CDR1 is SQVTM, CDR2 ANQGSEA, per germline. CDR3 size: 16 residues. The CDR3 DNA follows: TGCAGCGTTGTTCCAACTAGCGGGGCTAGCACAGATACGCAGTATTTT. Its translation is CSVVPTSGASTDTQYF.